This T cell receptor (beta chain) stems from a study of blood T cell repertoires in COVID-19. Looking at the study overall: The study drew acute and convalescent COVID-19 samples from the United States, Italy and Spain. The cDNA or gDNA used as material had been derived from T cells, B-cell-depleted T cells, or PBMCs.

In the source study's methods: Nucleated cell number was recorded as an estimate derived from reference gene primer amplification. Data came from immunoSEQ multiplex PCR; TCRdb stores just in-frame clones and leaves some out. V and J calls and clone size are those listed in that table; D and trimming were worked out from the DNA. The sample contains approximately 110,000 clones, roughly 85% of which appear only once. This clone was recorded only once. The CDR3 is 15 amino acids. V was trimmed by 4 bases and J by 0 bases, leaving 10 bases between them. Germline values: CDR1 SEHNR, CDR2 FQNEAQ (reference sequence).

The sequence was collected from a man between 35 and 55 years old with acute or convalescent COVID-19. Sequencing was done on a sample of peripheral blood. V usage is TRBV7-9 and J usage is TRBJ1-3; TRBD1 might be the D (6 bases). CDR3 sequence reads: CASSSGQFSGNTIYF. CDR3 DNA: TGTGCCAGCAGCTCTGGACAGTTCTCTGGAAACACCATATATTTT.